The source of this T cell receptor (beta chain) is a study of shared clonotypes between healthy human individuals. Study observations and caveats: Estimated richness was generally greater in naive than memory subsets.

Clones were sequenced by immunoSEQ multiplex PCR, and TCRdb holds only the in-frame ones, with some missing. The repertoire includes about 2.1 million clones, approximately 92% of them detected once, and less than 2% sits in the top ten. The length of the CDR3 is 15 residues. V shed 7 bases and J shed 2 bases, with 16 bases lying between them. Germline CDR1 MGHDK, CDR2 SYGVNS. Positive CCR7 selection of CD45RO-negative cells yielded the naive CD8 cells, and terminally differentiated effector memory CD45RA+ cells were excluded. Note on this clone: Its cognate antigen is unknown.

V gene TRBV25-1 combines with J gene TRBJ2-3; D might be TRBD2 (5 bases). The sample taken for sequencing was naive CD8+ T cells from PBMCs. The sequence was obtained from a man aged 18 to 30 in good health. Some clones in this sample may be carry-over from other donors' samples. The CDR3 DNA is TGTGCCAGCAAACCCGGTTCGGGAAACACAGATACGCAGTATTTT. Its translation: CASKPGSGNTDTQYF.